This TCR beta chain was identified during a study of control samples from healthy donors and cancer patients. This CDR3 has 15 residues. Germline V gene lookup returns CDR1 MNHEY and CDR2 SVGEGT. V lost 2 bases and J lost 2; bases outside the gene matches: 4. Produced via immunoSEQ multiplex PCR; TCRdb's table is partial and in-frame only. The sample has about 220,000 clones, around 94% seen once. The gene calls are TRBV6-2 or TRBV6-3 and TRBJ2-7; 9 bases line up with TRBD1. This TCR was sampled from a man aged 50 to 59 in good health. Sequencing was done on a sample of blood. The CDR3 nucleotides are TGTGCCAGCAGTTACCGGACAGGGGCCACCTACGAGCAGTACTTC. This codes for CASSYRTGATYEQYF.